The clone carrying this T cell receptor beta chain turned up a few times. These data are taken from a study of regulatory T cells in long-lasting Graves disease. Documented time point: newly diagnosed GD, antithyroid drugs for less than 3 months. TCR sequences were obtained from RNA taken from PBMCs. HTBI primers from iRepertoire and Arm-PCR of CDR3 regions yielded the TCR beta libraries. Source study methods: The study identified around 62 TRBV and approximately 13 TRBJ segments across samples. TCRdb fed the multiplex PCR reads into MiXCR, producing one record per CDR3 protein. TCRdb's processing, not the authors', yielded these V and J calls. The sample has around 400,000 distinct CDR3 sequences, approximately 15% seen once. This sample also belongs to another study, concerning T cells in Graves' hyperthyroidism and ophthalmopathy. As that study records: In patients aged 18 to 65, hyperthyroidism was newly diagnosed, with duration under 2 months. Stable hyperthyroidism and ophthalmopathy were separated using 13 V-J signatures.

This specimen was peripheral blood mononuclear cells (PBMCs), taken at new diagnosis, from a patient treated with antithyroid drugs. This sequence was found in a woman aged 40 to 50 with Graves disease.

CDR3 DNA sequence: TGTGCCAGCAGCCTAGCTGCCGGCGGACAACCCTACGAGCAGTACTTC. The encoded protein is CASSLAAGGQPYEQYF. The chain links TRBV5-5 to TRBJ2-7; D possibly uses TRBD1 or TRBD2 (5 bases each). This CDR3 has 16 amino acids. V lost 4 bases and J lost 2, with 19 bases in between. In germline, CDR1 is SGHKS, CDR2 YYEKEE (reference sequence).